This is a list of T cell receptor beta chains from one sample in a study of CD8 T cells in Susac syndrome. Each CDR3 protein gets one entry after TCRdb re-called the immunoSEQ multiplex PCR reads with MiXCR. The data hold 150,000 to 180,000 distinct CDR3 sequences, with approximately 95% observed a single time. What was sequenced was CD4+ T cells from PBMCs. Every receptor here comes from a human donor with Susac syndrome. CDR3s include the opening cysteine and the closing phenylalanine or tryptophan. Each record gives: J gene, clone size, V gene, D gene, CDR3 DNA, CDR3 protein. A D gene is named only where the DNA matches it firmly. For some rows the clone size is stated as once, few or many, or as a class when expanded; others skip it.

J: TRBJ2-5
size: NA
V: TRBV9
D: NA
DNA: TGTGCCAGCAGCGCAACCCCCGGGACCGAAGAGACCCAGTACTTC
CDR3: CASSATPGTEETQYF

J: TRBJ2-1
size: NA
V: TRBV6-5
D: TRBD2
DNA: TGTGCCAGCAGTTACGCTAGCGGGGGGGACAATGAGCAGTTCTTC
CDR3: CASSYASGGDNEQFF

J: TRBJ2-2
size: NA
V: TRBV29-1
D: NA
DNA: TGCAGCGTGGGAGGGGGTAGCGGGTTCACCGGGGAGCTGTTTTTT
CDR3: CSVGGGSGFTGELFF

J: TRBJ2-4
size: NA
V: TRBV4-2
D: TRBD2
DNA: TGTGCCAGCAGCCATAGCGGGGGAAGTGCCAAAAACATTCAGTACTTC
CDR3: CASSHSGGSAKNIQYF

J: TRBJ1-5
size: NA
V: TRBV15
D: NA
DNA: TGTGCCACCAGCAGAGATGGGCCTAATCAGCCCCAGCATTTT
CDR3: CATSRDGPNQPQHF

J: TRBJ2-3
size: once
V: TRBV5-1
D: TRBD1
DNA: TGCGCCAGCAGGAACGGGACAGTTCACACAGATACGCAGTATTTT
CDR3: CASRNGTVHTDTQYF

J: TRBJ2-5
size: NA
V: TRBV19
D: NA
DNA: TGTGCCAGTAGTTCGCTCCAGGGGTCAGAGACCCAGTACTTC
CDR3: CASSSLQGSETQYF

J: TRBJ1-2
size: NA
V: TRBV12-3/TRBV12-4
D: NA
DNA: TGTGCCAGCAGTTTATTACAAAACTATGGCTACACCTTC
CDR3: CASSLLQNYGYTF

J: TRBJ2-7
size: NA
V: TRBV4-2
D: TRBD2
DNA: TGTGCCAGCAGCCAAGGTGAACTAGCGGGGGTTGCCTACGAGCAGTACTTC
CDR3: CASSQGELAGVAYEQYF

J: TRBJ2-7
size: once
V: TRBV6-2/TRBV6-3
D: NA
DNA: TGTGCCAGCAGTTACATCCCCAACCACTCCTACGAGCAGTACTTC
CDR3: CASSYIPNHSYEQYF

J: TRBJ2-1
size: NA
V: TRBV12-3/TRBV12-4
D: NA
DNA: TGTGCCAGCAGTTTGGTGCGGGCGGCCAATGAGCAGTTCTTC
CDR3: CASSLVRAANEQFF

J: TRBJ1-5
size: NA
V: TRBV6-6
D: NA
DNA: TGTGCCAGCGGCTTAGGAGGGCCCCAGCATTTT
CDR3: CASGLGGPQHF

J: TRBJ2-3
size: NA
V: TRBV3-1
D: TRBD1
DNA: TGTGCCAGCAGCCAAACCGGGACAGGGATTGATACGCAGTATTTT
CDR3: CASSQTGTGIDTQYF

J: TRBJ1-2
size: NA
V: TRBV9
D: TRBD1
DNA: TGTGCCAGCAGCGCAACAGGGGGAACTAACTATGGCTACACCTTC
CDR3: CASSATGGTNYGYTF

J: TRBJ2-3
size: NA
V: TRBV6-5
D: TRBD1
DNA: TGTGCCAGCAGTTACTCGACTCTGGACAGGAGATCCACAGATACGCAGTATTTT
CDR3: CASSYSTLDRRSTDTQYF

J: TRBJ2-1
size: NA
V: TRBV6-2/TRBV6-3
D: TRBD2
DNA: TGTGCCAGCAGTTCCTGGAGTAGCGGGGGGGCCGTAAATGAGCAGTTCTTC
CDR3: CASSSWSSGGAVNEQFF

J: TRBJ2-1
size: NA
V: TRBV6-5
D: TRBD1
DNA: TGTGCCAGCAGCGGGACAGGGCCTTACAATGAGCAGTTCTTC
CDR3: CASSGTGPYNEQFF

J: TRBJ1-2
size: NA
V: TRBV6-6
D: NA
DNA: TGTGCCAGCAGCCCTCAGGGGAATGGCTACACCTTC
CDR3: CASSPQGNGYTF

J: TRBJ1-1
size: NA
V: TRBV3-1
D: NA
DNA: TGTGCCAGCAGCCAAGGAGGGGGGGAAGCTTTCTTT
CDR3: CASSQGGGEAFF

J: TRBJ2-3
size: NA
V: TRBV7-2
D: NA
DNA: TGTGCCAGCAGCTTCGACAGGCCTAGCACAGATACGCAGTATTTT
CDR3: CASSFDRPSTDTQYF

J: TRBJ2-2
size: few
V: TRBV20-1
D: NA
DNA: TGCAGTGCTGGGGGGTCCGGGGAGCTGTTTTTT
CDR3: CSAGGSGELFF

J: TRBJ2-2
size: NA
V: TRBV12-3/TRBV12-4
D: TRBD2
DNA: TGTGCCAGCAACCCCAGCGGGGGGGGAACCGGGGAGCTGTTTTTT
CDR3: CASNPSGGGTGELFF

J: TRBJ2-5
size: NA
V: TRBV20-1
D: TRBD2
DNA: TGCAGTGCTAGGCTTGCGGGGGGCGGGGGAGAGACCCAGTACTTC
CDR3: CSARLAGGGGETQYF

J: TRBJ1-6
size: NA
V: TRBV27
D: NA
DNA: TGTGCCAGCGTAAACAGGGTAGGGGCAAGCTCACCCCTCCACTTT
CDR3: CASVNRVGASSPLHF

J: TRBJ2-7
size: NA
V: TRBV20-1
D: NA
DNA: TGCAGTGCTAGGGGAGGCAGAACCTACGAGCAGTACTTC
CDR3: CSARGGRTYEQYF

J: TRBJ1-3
size: NA
V: TRBV6-5
D: NA
DNA: TGTGCCAGCACTAATGGAAACACCATATATTTT
CDR3: CASTNGNTIYF

J: TRBJ1-1
size: once
V: TRBV18
D: NA
DNA: TGTGCCAGCTCACCACCGGTGGGGACTGAAGCTTTCTTT
CDR3: CASSPPVGTEAFF

J: TRBJ1-6
size: NA
V: TRBV20-1
D: NA
DNA: TGCAGTGCTAGAGAGCGAAATTCACCCCTCCACTTT
CDR3: CSARERNSPLHF

J: TRBJ1-4
size: NA
V: TRBV25-1
D: NA
DNA: TGTGCCAGCAGTCCCTTCGGGGGCTCTAATGAAAAACTGTTTTTT
CDR3: CASSPFGGSNEKLFF

J: TRBJ2-3
size: NA
V: TRBV29-1
D: TRBD2
DNA: TGCAGCGTTGATGCGGGGGGGGAAGGTACGCAGTATTTT
CDR3: CSVDAGGEGTQYF

J: TRBJ2-7
size: NA
V: TRBV18
D: NA
DNA: TGTGCCAGCTCACCCCCTCGGATCTCCTACGAGCAGTACTTC
CDR3: CASSPPRISYEQYF

J: TRBJ2-7
size: NA
V: TRBV25-1
D: NA
DNA: TGTGCCAGCAGTGACCCCTCTCCGGGGGCCTATTACGAGCAGTACTTC
CDR3: CASSDPSPGAYYEQYF

J: TRBJ2-1
size: NA
V: TRBV3-1
D: TRBD2
DNA: TGTGCCAGCAGCCAAGAACTAGCGGGGGGGAAAGGTGAGCAGTTCTTC
CDR3: CASSQELAGGKGEQFF

J: TRBJ2-1
size: NA
V: TRBV29-1
D: TRBD2
DNA: TGCAGCGTTGGCCCTAGCGGGGGAGAGCAGTTCTTC
CDR3: CSVGPSGGEQFF

J: TRBJ1-5
size: NA
V: TRBV6-2/TRBV6-3
D: NA
DNA: TGTGCCAGCAGTTACTCGCATACAGGGACTCAGCCCCAGCATTTT
CDR3: CASSYSHTGTQPQHF

J: TRBJ1-6
size: NA
V: TRBV2
D: NA
DNA: TGTGCCAGCAGACCTGATTCACCCCTCCACTTT
CDR3: CASRPDSPLHF

J: TRBJ1-5
size: NA
V: TRBV29-1
D: TRBD1
DNA: TGCAGCGTCGCCCTTACAGGGGGCGGCAATCAGCCCCAGCATTTT
CDR3: CSVALTGGGNQPQHF

J: TRBJ1-1
size: NA
V: TRBV6-2/TRBV6-3
D: NA
DNA: TGTGCCAGCACCATGGCAGGTGGAGCTTTCTTT
CDR3: CASTMAGGAFF

J: TRBJ2-3
size: NA
V: TRBV7-2
D: NA
DNA: TGTGCCAGCAGCTTGGATGGGAACACAGATACGCAGTATTTT
CDR3: CASSLDGNTDTQYF

J: TRBJ2-5
size: NA
V: TRBV15
D: NA
DNA: TGTGCCACCAGCAGAGCCTGGGGACTTCTTGAGACCCAGTACTTC
CDR3: CATSRAWGLLETQYF

J: TRBJ1-6
size: once
V: TRBV15
D: NA
DNA: TGTGCCACCAGCTGGGGGGCGGTAGGGTCACCCCTCCACTTT
CDR3: CATSWGAVGSPLHF

J: TRBJ2-6
size: NA
V: TRBV6-1
D: NA
DNA: TGTGCCAGCAGTGGCATCATAAACTCTGGGGCCAACGTCCTGACTTTC
CDR3: CASSGIINSGANVLTF

J: TRBJ1-1
size: NA
V: TRBV5-6
D: NA
DNA: TGTGCCAGCAGCCGGACCCCCCGGCAGGGCGGGTATGAAGCTTTCTTT
CDR3: CASSRTPRQGGYEAFF